This T cell receptor beta chain was obtained from a study of beta chain features in type 1 diabetes. Note on this clone: As yet, its antigen is unknown.

Heparinised blood was drawn once per donor, averaging roughly 120 mL. CD4+ naive, central memory, regulatory and stem cell-like memory subsets were isolated by sorting on CD45RO/CCR7/CD25/CD127/CD95/CD27. Expressed TCRB transcripts were sequenced after all isolated RNA was converted to cDNA. Sequencing was performed with immunoSEQ multiplex PCR; in TCRdb, only in-frame clones are kept and a portion is missing. The sample has 60,000 or so clones; roughly half are singletons. Whole-study findings and limits: Although PCR might favor shorter templates, it would do so equally in patients and controls. Type 1 diabetes patients had moderately but significantly shorter TCRB CDR3s in all four CD4+ subsets.

The V and J ends lost 3 bases and 6 bases, in that order; junction bases with no gene match: 5. There are 14 residues in the CDR3. Germline CDR1 is KGHSH and CDR2 is LQKENI. This rearrangement joins TRBV18 to TRBJ1-5, with 7 bases lining up with TRBD1. The sequence came from a woman in her thirties or forties with type 1 diabetes. The sequenced sample consisted of Tregs from blood. The CDR3 loop reads CASSPPGGGQPQHF. Here the CDR3 DNA reads TGTGCCAGCTCACCCCCAGGGGGAGGTCAGCCCCAGCATTTT.